This T cell receptor beta chain was sequenced during a study of blood T cell repertoires in COVID-19. On the study more broadly: Samples taken during acute and convalescent COVID-19 were collected in the United States, Italy and Spain. In each case, the material was cDNA or gDNA derived from T cells, B-cell-depleted T cells, or PBMCs.

Per the study methods: Reference gene primer amplification gave nucleated cell count estimates. Generated by immunoSEQ multiplex PCR, the TCRdb table keeps only in-frame clones and is missing some. V, J and clone size derive from that table, while D and trimming were established from the DNA sequence. The repertoire holds 65,000 to 80,000 clones, with 70% to 90% as singletons. The receptor was isolated from a young man with acute or convalescent COVID-19. The sample consisted of peripheral blood.

Here the CDR3 reads CASSSQTGLRNTIYF. In nucleotides, the CDR3 is TGTGCCAGCAGCTCACAGACAGGGCTGCGAAACACCATATATTTT. This rearrangement joins TRBV7-2 to TRBJ1-3; 7 bases align to TRBD1. Germline V gene sequence: CDR1 SGHTA, CDR2 FQGNSA. The CDR3 totals 15 residues. The junction had 8 bases not matched to a gene; V was cut back by 4 bases and J by 5 bases. Full variable domain (outside the CDR3, taken from reference TRBV7-2 and TRBJ1-3): GAGVSQSPSNKVTEKGKDVELRCDPISGHTALYWYRQSLGQGLEFLIYFQGNSAPDKSGLPSDRFSAERTGGSVSTLTIQRTQQEDSAVYLCASSSQTGLRNTIYFGEGSWLTVV.